Sequencing of this T cell receptor beta chain was carried out in a study of cytomegalovirus exposure and HLA in healthy donors. This CDR3 is built from 15 residues. V gave up 8 bases and J gave up 1 base; unmatched junction bases: 10. CDR1 and CDR2 from the germline V gene are SGHAT and FQDESV (reference sequence). Measured with immunoSEQ multiplex PCR; TCRdb has only the in-frame clones, and not every one. The data show roughly 260,000 clones, roughly 90% seen once. This TCR was recovered from a woman younger than 30 in good health and CMV-seronegative. The V gene is TRBV11-1, the J gene TRBJ1-1; 7 bases are shared with TRBD1. Material: PBMCs. Here the CDR3 reads CASRWWDSANTEAFF. The CDR3 DNA reads TGTGCCAGCCGCTGGTGGGACAGCGCGAACACTGAAGCTTTCTTT.